This entry describes one T cell receptor beta chain. This specimen belongs to a study of blood T cell repertoires in COVID-19. The wider study: PBMCs, B-cell-depleted T cells, or T cells were the source of the cDNA or gDNA that made up the material.

Only in-frame clones appear in the TCRdb table, and some are missing; sequencing was by immunoSEQ multiplex PCR. The data hold around 250,000 clones, with 82% observed a single time. This CDR3 contains 15 residues. Germline V gives CDR1 SGHTA, CDR2 FQGNSA. V lost 5 bases and J lost 1; bases outside the gene matches: 5. The genes are TRBV7-2 and TRBJ2-1; TRBD2 agrees at 7 bases. This receptor was taken from a woman over 75 with acute or convalescent COVID-19. The sample comprised peripheral blood. CDR3 sequence reads: CASSLGGESYNEQFF. The CDR3, as DNA: TGTGCCAGCAGCCTGGGAGGGGAGTCCTACAATGAGCAGTTCTTC.